This passage covers 28 T cell receptor beta chains from one sample sequenced in a study of graft-versus-host responses after intestinal transplantation. The repertoire was sequenced with immunoSEQ multiplex PCR; TCRdb's copy has only in-frame clones and lacks some. The sample records just under 100,000 clones, 75% to 95% being singletons. The specimen was PBMCs, collected roughly 68 weeks after intestinal transplant. These receptor sequences come from a human patient who received an intestinal transplant, so some T cells may come from the graft donor.

The chain employs TRBV5-1 and TRBJ2-7, with a tentative D call TRBD1 (6 bases). The CDR3 totals 16 residues. V shed 4 bases and J shed 5 bases, with 22 bases lying between them. Germline lookup yields CDR1 SGHRS and CDR2 YFSETQ. The DNA of the CDR3 is TGCGCCAGCAGCCCACACCAGGGGCCGCCAGTGAACGAGCAGTACTTC. Protein product: CASSPHQGPPVNEQYF.

The chain employs TRBV6-6 and TRBJ1-1; no clear D gene. The V gene lost 6 bases and the J gene lost 9 bases, with 14 bases spanning the gap. CDR1 is MNHNY and CDR2 is SVGAGI in the germline V gene (reference sequence). CDR3 size: 12 residues. The CDR3 protein is CASSTTGRKAFF. In nucleotides, the CDR3 is TGTGCCAGCAGCACGACTGGGCGGAAAGCTTTCTTT.

This chain joins TRBV4-2 and TRBJ2-2; possibly TRBD2 for D (5 bases). Trimming removed 1 base at V and 3 bases at J, with 9 bases between. CDR1 and CDR2 (germline): LGHNA, YNFKEQ. The CDR3 runs to 15 residues. CDR3 in amino acids: CASSQAEGYTGELFF. CDR3 in DNA: TGTGCCAGCAGCCAAGCAGAGGGTTACACCGGGGAGCTGTTTTTT.

This chain joins TRBV2 and TRBJ2-2; D unclear. Germline loops: CDR1 SNHLY, CDR2 FYNNEI. This CDR3 has 11 residues. Trimming removed 7 bases at V and 3 bases at J, with 3 bases between. This CDR3 is CASTYTGELFF. CDR3 sequence (DNA): TGTGCCAGCACGTACACCGGGGAGCTGTTTTTT.

The chain couples TRBV4-2 to TRBJ2-2; possibly TRBD1 for D (5 bases). Germline CDR1 LGHNA, CDR2 YNFKEQ. CDR3 length: 15 residues. With 5 bases removed from V and 2 bases from J, the gap between germline ends came to 12 bases. The DNA of the CDR3 is TGTGCCAGCAGCACAACGACAGCTAACACCGGGGAGCTGTTTTTT. Translated: CASSTTTANTGELFF.

This clone was recorded once. The rearrangement links TRBV19 to TRBJ2-3; a weak D match, TRBD1 (5 bases). Germline V gene data show CDR1 as LNHDA and CDR2 as SQIVND (reference sequence). The CDR3 is 13 residues long. V gave up 4 bases and J gave up 0 bases, with 5 bases separating them. The CDR3 region has the DNA TGTGCCAGTAGTAGACAGAGCACAGATACGCAGTATTTT. Its protein product is CASSRQSTDTQYF.

The chain joins TRBV7-3 to TRBJ1-6; no firm D call. CDR1 is SGHTA and CDR2 is FQGTGA in the germline V gene. The ends were cut back, 4 bases at V and 2 bases at J, with 9 bases in the middle. The CDR3 covers 15 residues. The CDR3 sequence: CASSSTGAYNSPLHF. The CDR3 DNA is TGTGCCAGCAGCTCTACGGGAGCCTATAATTCACCCCTCCACTTT.

In the case of this clone: One end of the junction varies from germline; a read error may be responsible. The chain has TRBV7-7 and TRBJ2-1; D not resolved. CDR1 and CDR2 from the germline V gene are SSHAT and FNYEAQ (reference sequence). There are 13 residues in the CDR3. The CDR3 protein is CASSRNQANEQFF. The CDR3, as DNA: TGTGCTAGCAGCCGCAATCAGGCCAATGAGCAGTTCTTC.

For the CDR3, the DNA is TGTGCCAGCTCACCAGTGACAGGGATCGGGGGCTACACCTTC. This translates into CASSPVTGIGGYTF. This chain connects TRBV18 to TRBJ1-2; TRBD1 agrees at 7 bases. V trimming: 2 bases; J trimming: 8 bases; junction bases outside the gene matches: 8. The germline gives CDR1 KGHSH, CDR2 LQKENI. The length of the CDR3 is 14 residues. Full variable domain (outside the CDR3, taken from reference TRBV18 and TRBJ1-2): NAGVMQNPRHLVRRRGQEARLRCSPMKGHSHVYWYRQLPEEGLKFMVYLQKENIIDESGMPKERFSAEFPKEGPSILRIQQVVRGDSAAYFCASSPVTGIGGYTFGSGTRLTVV.

This clone was counted a single time. The chain has TRBV12-5 and TRBJ2-2, with D unclear. The germline CDR1 and CDR2 sequences are LGHNT and FRNRAP. V was shortened by 3 bases and J by 5 bases, with 7 bases between the two germline ends. This CDR3 is built from 13 residues. CDR3 in amino acids: CASGLIMTGELFF. DNA of the CDR3: TGTGCTAGTGGTTTAATTATGACCGGGGAGCTGTTTTTT.

The V call is TRBV6-5, the J call TRBJ2-7; maybe TRBD1 (6 bases). Trimming removed 6 bases from V and 3 bases from J, with 15 bases in between. This CDR3 has 14 residues. Germline CDR1 is MNHEY and CDR2 is SVGAGI. As DNA, the CDR3 is TGTGCCAGCAGAGGGGGAGAGAACCTCTACGAGCAGTACTTC. Its protein is CASRGGENLYEQYF.

This clone showed up just a few times. The CDR3 reads CAISEPGVDEKLFF. The CDR3 coding sequence is TGTGCCATCAGTGAGCCAGGGGTAGATGAAAAACTGTTTTTT. The chain joins TRBV10-3 to TRBJ1-4; D might be TRBD1 (6 bases). The ends were cut back, 2 bases at V and 6 bases at J, with 10 bases in the middle. The CDR3 totals 14 residues. CDR1 is ENHRY, CDR2 SYGVKD, per germline.

This chain joins TRBV4-1 and TRBJ2-7; 10 bases line up with TRBD1. Germline values: CDR1 MGHRA, CDR2 YSYEKL. V gave up 0 bases and J gave up 3 bases; unmatched junction bases: 8. There are 17 residues in the CDR3. The CDR3 spells CASSQDGAGTGDYEQYF. Written as DNA, the CDR3 is TGCGCCAGCAGCCAAGATGGGGCCGGGACAGGGGACTACGAGCAGTACTTC.

The chain couples TRBV4-1 to TRBJ2-2; 9 bases are shared with TRBD2. CDR1 and CDR2 (germline): MGHRA, YSYEKL. V lost 6 bases, J lost 1 base, and 3 bases stayed unmatched. The CDR3 is 15 residues long. CDR3 coding DNA: TGCGCCAGCAGAAAAGCGGGGGGGAACACCGGGGAGCTGTTTTTT. Its protein is CASRKAGGNTGELFF.

In its sample, this clone was seen once. The chain employs TRBV6-1 and TRBJ2-3; tentatively, D is TRBD1 or TRBD2 (6 bases each). Between the trimmed V and J ends, which lost 4 bases and 2 bases, there was a span of 10 bases. Germline CDR1 and CDR2: MNHNS and SASEGT. The CDR3 runs to 14 residues. The CDR3 loop is CASSGGDITDTQYF. The CDR3 nucleotides are TGTGCCAGCAGTGGGGGGGACATCACAGATACGCAGTATTTT.

This clone is a singleton in its sample. The chain is built from TRBV12-5 and TRBJ1-1; D gene uncertain. The CDR3 is made up of 11 amino acids. CDR1 LGHNT and CDR2 FRNRAP come from the germline V gene. V was clipped by 0 bases and J by 8 bases, with 4 bases between them. The CDR3 here is CASGLVLEAFF. Written as DNA, the CDR3 is TGTGCTAGTGGTTTGGTACTAGAAGCTTTCTTT.

The rearrangement links TRBV19 to TRBJ1-5; TRBD1 agrees at 7 bases. The V gene end was trimmed by 5 bases and the J gene end by 4 bases; junction bases not matched to a gene: 5. The CDR3 length is 14 residues. Germline V gives CDR1 LNHDA, CDR2 SQIVND (reference sequence). The CDR3 sequence is CASSAETGNQPQHF. The CDR3 region has the DNA TGTGCCAGTAGTGCCGAGACAGGGAATCAGCCCCAGCATTTT.

The V gene is TRBV7-3, the J gene TRBJ2-7; TRBD2 matches at 11 bases. This CDR3 has 16 amino acids. Per the germline V gene, CDR1 is SGHTA and CDR2 is FQGTGA. The trim removed 5 bases at V and 4 bases at J, leaving 10 bases unmatched. The CDR3 DNA follows: TGTGCCAGCAGCCCGGGGCCGGGACTAGCGGTTTACGAGCAGTACTTC. Its translation: CASSPGPGLAVYEQYF. The full variable domain, its missing parts supplied by reference TRBV7-3 and TRBJ2-7, is GAGVSQTPSNKVTEKGKYVELRCDPISGHTALYWYRQSLGQGPEFLIYFQGTGAADDSGLPNDRFFAVRPEGSVSTLKIQRTERGDSAVYLCASSPGPGLAVYEQYFGPGTRLTVT.

V usage is TRBV2 and J usage is TRBJ2-1; the match to TRBD2 covers 11 bases. Germline trimming cut 10 bases from V and 1 base from J; bases unmatched to any gene: 3. Germline V gene lookup returns CDR1 SNHLY and CDR2 FYNNEI. The CDR3 is made up of 14 amino acids. For the CDR3, the DNA is TGTGCCATACTAGCGGGGGATTCCTACAATGAGCAGTTCTTC. As protein: CAILAGDSYNEQFF. The variable domain in full, completed from reference TRBV2 and TRBJ2-1, reads EPEVTQTPSHQVTQMGQEVILRCVPISNHLYFYWYRQILGQKVEFLVSFYNNEISEKSEIFDDQFSVERPDGSNFTLKIRSTKLEDSAMYFCAILAGDSYNEQFFGPGTRLTVL.

The V and J genes are TRBV6-4 and TRBJ2-2; D perhaps matches TRBD2 (5 bases). Trimming took off 7 bases at V and 1 base at J, with 13 bases between the two ends. CDR1 and CDR2 (germline): MRHNA, SNTAGT. The CDR3 sequence is 15 residues long. As DNA, the CDR3 is TGTGCCAGCACAAGACCGAGGGTGAACACCGGGGAGCTGTTTTTT. Translation gives CASTRPRVNTGELFF.

The V and J genes are TRBV12-5 and TRBJ1-5; D may be TRBD1 (5 bases). From germline, CDR1 is LGHNT and CDR2 FRNRAP. The CDR3 runs to 16 residues. Trimming shortened V by 2 bases and J by 1 base, and 12 bases separated the two germline ends. The CDR3 loop reads CASGLYGGGSNQPQHF. DNA for the CDR3: TGTGCTAGTGGTTTGTACGGGGGAGGCAGCAATCAGCCCCAGCATTTT. Combining the CDR3 with reference TRBV12-5 and TRBJ1-5 gives the whole variable domain DARVTQTPRHKVTEMGQEVTMRCQPILGHNTVFWYRQTMMQGLELLAYFRNRAPLDDSGMPKDRFSAEMPDATLATLKIQPSEPRDSAVYFCASGLYGGGSNQPQHFGDGTRLSIL.

The V call is TRBV7-9, the J call TRBJ1-2; weak D call: TRBD1 (5 bases). The CDR3 has 13 amino acids. CDR1 is SEHNR and CDR2 is FQNEAQ in the germline V gene (reference sequence). The V and J ends lost 1 base and 4 bases respectively, with 7 bases between them. The DNA for the CDR3 is TGTGCCAGCAGCTTAGGAGACAGCTATGGCTACACCTTC. Protein sequence: CASSLGDSYGYTF. Variable domain in full (rest from reference TRBV7-9 and TRBJ1-2): DTGVSQNPRHKITKRGQNVTFRCDPISEHNRLYWYRQTLGQGPEFLTYFQNEAQLEKSRLLSDRFSAERPKGSFSTLEIQRTEQGDSAMYLCASSLGDSYGYTFGSGTRLTVV.

The rearrangement links TRBV9 to TRBJ1-1; tentatively, D is TRBD1 (6 bases). CDR3 size: 14 residues. V lost 4 bases, J lost 4 bases, and 14 bases lay in between. The germline V gene encodes CDR1 SGDLS and CDR2 YYNGEE. The CDR3 spells CASSPGGVGTEAFF. The CDR3 nucleotides read TGTGCCAGCAGCCCCGGGGGCGTTGGCACTGAAGCTTTCTTT.

This clone came up once. The chain couples TRBV5-1 to TRBJ1-2; D is undetermined. The CDR3 contains 13 residues. Germline CDR1 reads SGHRS; CDR2 reads YFSETQ. Trimming cost V 4 bases and J 3 bases, with 10 bases left between them. CDR3 in amino acids: CASSRDGDYGYTF. DNA of the CDR3: TGCGCCAGCAGCCGAGACGGAGACTATGGCTACACCTTC.

The chain uses TRBV13 and TRBJ2-5, with a possible D match to TRBD2 (6 bases). Trimming took off 5 bases at V and 10 bases at J, with 20 bases between the two ends. Germline V gene data show CDR1 as PRHDT and CDR2 as FYEKMQ (reference sequence). The CDR3 covers 14 residues. The CDR3 is CASSTGTGWGGQYF. CDR3 DNA sequence: TGTGCCAGCAGCACGGGGACGGGGTGGGGAGGCCAGTACTTC.

This chain joins TRBV6-5 and TRBJ2-5; weak D call: TRBD1 (5 bases). The CDR3 is made up of 15 amino acids. Germline lookup yields CDR1 MNHEY and CDR2 SVGAGI. Trimming cost V 0 bases and J 5 bases, with 13 bases left between them. The CDR3, as DNA: TGTGCCAGCAGTTACTCAGGGGCAAAATTGGAGACCCAGTACTTC. Amino acid sequence: CASSYSGAKLETQYF.

The rearrangement uses TRBV5-6 and TRBJ1-4, with D tentatively TRBD1 (6 bases). Trimming stripped 4 bases from V and 7 bases from J, with 14 bases between. There are 14 residues in the CDR3. CDR1 is SGHDT, CDR2 YYEEEE, per germline. The CDR3, as DNA: TGTGCCAGCAGCAAGGGGGGGAAGGGTGAAAAACTGTTTTTT. Translation: CASSKGGKGEKLFF.

CDR3 region: CASSPAGGAYNEQFF. CDR3 in DNA: TGTGCCAGCAGCCCCGCAGGGGGGGCCTACAATGAGCAGTTCTTC. The J gene is TRBJ2-1, the V gene TRBV9, with D perhaps matching TRBD1 or TRBD2 (7 bases each). With 4 bases removed from V and 2 bases from J, the gap between germline ends came to 13 bases. This CDR3 is built from 15 residues. The germline gives CDR1 SGDLS, CDR2 YYNGEE.